The rows below give T cell receptor beta chains drawn from one sample of a study of shared clonotypes between healthy human individuals. Libraries were prepared by immunoSEQ multiplex PCR; TCRdb keeps only in-frame clonotypes and omits some of them. The data hold 300,000 or so clones, with about 74% observed a single time. The sample taken for sequencing was memory CD4+ T cells sorted from blood. These receptors were collected from a man aged 25 to 45 in good health. Each CDR3 is given with its conserved first and last residue. A D gene is named only where the DNA matches it firmly. Size tells how often a clone was seen (once, few, many) or the class of an expanded clone, and some rows leave it out.

TRBJ2-7,.,TRBV28,.,TGTGCCACAAAAGACCACTACGAGCAGTACTTC,CATKDHYEQYF
TRBJ1-1,.,TRBV7-2,.,TGTGCCAGCAGCTTTGGTATCGGGGTTGTGGACACTGAAGCTTTCTTT,CASSFGIGVVDTEAFF
TRBJ2-5,.,TRBV11-2,.,TGTGCCAGCAGCCCTGGTCTAACCCAAGAGACCCAGTACTTC,CASSPGLTQETQYF
TRBJ1-2,.,TRBV4-3,.,TGCGCCAGCAGCCAAACGACAGCTAACTATGGCTACACCTTC,CASSQTTANYGYTF
TRBJ2-1,.,TRBV5-4,.,TGTGCCAGCAGCTTCGACTATCGGTCCCATGAGCAGTTCTTC,CASSFDYRSHEQFF
TRBJ2-5,.,TRBV4-1,TRBD2,TGCGCCAGCAGCCTAAGACTAGCGGAAAACCAAGAGACCCAGTACTTC,CASSLRLAENQETQYF
TRBJ2-2,once,TRBV18,.,TGTGCCAGCTCACCACCCAGGGGTGGCGGGGAGCTGTTTTTT,CASSPPRGGGELFF
TRBJ2-1,.,TRBV5-1,TRBD2,TGCGCCAGCAGTTCTGTGGCGGGAGGGAAAAGCTCCTACAATGAGCAGTTCTTC,CASSSVAGGKSSYNEQFF
TRBJ2-2,.,TRBV5-1,TRBD1,TGCGCCAGCAGCTTTACAGGGGGGAACACCGGGGAGCTGTTTTTT,CASSFTGGNTGELFF
TRBJ1-2,few,TRBV6-1,.,TGTGCCAGCAGTGAAGGGTGGGCGGGCCTCAAGACTGATAACTATGGCTACACCTTC,CASSEGWAGLKTDNYGYTF
TRBJ2-7,.,TRBV5-5,.,TGTGCCAGCAGCTCGAACTTACTAAACAGGGCCTCCTACGAGCAGTACTTC,CASSSNLLNRASYEQYF
TRBJ2-5,.,TRBV11-3,TRBD2,TGTGCCAGCAGCTTACCAGCGGGAGGGCGAGAGACCCAGTACTTC,CASSLPAGGRETQYF
TRBJ2-7,.,TRBV27,.,TGTGCCAGCAGTTTGGAGGCTGACGAGCAGTACTTC,CASSLEADEQYF
TRBJ1-1,few,TRBV10-3,.,TGTGCCACCGTGTCGGAAGTGAACACTGAAGCTTTCTTT,CATVSEVNTEAFF
TRBJ2-3,.,TRBV28,TRBD2,TGTGCCAGCTGGCAGGCAGGACTAGCGGGAGGGGTCTCCCACACAGATACGCAGTATTTT,CASWQAGLAGGVSHTDTQYF
TRBJ2-1,many,TRBV7-3,.,TGTGCCAGCAGCTTATTTGGGACTCCCAATAATGAGCAGTTCTTC,CASSLFGTPNNEQFF
TRBJ1-1,.,TRBV7-7,TRBD1,TGTGCTAGCAGCTTACAGGGGTACACTGAAGCTTTCTTT,CASSLQGYTEAFF
TRBJ2-1,.,TRBV2,.,TGTGCCAGCAGTGTAGGAGGTGGCAATGAGCAGTTCTTC,CASSVGGGNEQFF
TRBJ2-5,.,TRBV19,TRBD2,TGTGCCAGTAGTATCTCCCCCCTAGCGGGACAAGAGACCCAGTACTTC,CASSISPLAGQETQYF
TRBJ2-5,.,TRBV18,.,TGTGCCAGCTCAATGGGGCAAAATCAAGAGACCCAGTACTTC,CASSMGQNQETQYF
TRBJ1-4,few,TRBV11-2,TRBD1,TGTGCCAGCAGCGGACAGGGGGCTCAATCAACTAATGAAAAACTGTTTTTT,CASSGQGAQSTNEKLFF
TRBJ1-4,.,TRBV18,.,TGTGCCAGCCGTAGGACGGGCTCAGACGAAAAACTGTTTTTT,CASRRTGSDEKLFF